This passage covers 9 T cell receptor beta chains from one sample sequenced in a study of OX40 agonist ivuxolimab in advanced cancers. Measured with immunoSEQ multiplex PCR; TCRdb has only the in-frame clones, and not every one. In the table there are some 100,000 clones, roughly 80% of which are singletons. Here the sequenced sample was CD4+ or CD8+ T cells sorted from blood, taken in a trial of the OX40 agonist ivuxolimab. The receptors derive from an adult with an advanced solid tumor such as melanoma, head and neck, liver or kidney cancer.

The chain couples TRBV19 to TRBJ2-1; D is unclear. The CDR3 runs to 14 residues. The germline V gene has CDR1 LNHDA and CDR2 SQIVND (reference sequence). V was shortened by 3 bases and J by 4 bases, with 10 bases between the two germline ends. In DNA form, the CDR3 reads TGTGCCAGTAGTATGGGTACCTCTTACAATGAGCAGTTCTTC. As protein: CASSMGTSYNEQFF.

This clone was recorded only once. This chain connects TRBV6-1 to TRBJ2-3, with 8 bases that match TRBD1. CDR1 and CDR2 from the germline V gene are MNHNS and SASEGT. V lost 9 bases to trimming and J lost 5 bases; unmatched junction nucleotides: 7. This CDR3 has 13 residues. This chain's CDR3 is CASRTGFEDTQYF. The CDR3 nucleotides read TGTGCCAGTAGGACAGGGTTTGAAGATACGCAGTATTTT.

The chain joins TRBV4-2 to TRBJ1-5, with D unresolved. CDR3 size: 16 residues. Trimming removed 0 bases at V and 5 bases at J, with 14 bases between. Germline V gives CDR1 LGHNA, CDR2 YNFKEQ. As DNA, the CDR3 is TGTGCCAGCAGCCAAGATAAAGGGCAGGTGGATCAGCCCCAGCATTTT. Encoded protein: CASSQDKGQVDQPQHF.

This clone was recorded only once. V and J are TRBV19 and TRBJ1-5, with 7 bases lining up with TRBD1. Trimming at V came to 5 bases and at J to 5 bases, leaving 3 bases not matched to a gene. The CDR3 is made up of 13 amino acids. Germline V CDR1 and CDR2: LNHDA, SQIVND (reference sequence). The CDR3 nucleotides are TGTGCCAGTAGTCCAGACAGGGATCAGCCCCAGCATTTT. The encoded protein is CASSPDRDQPQHF.

This rearrangement joins TRBV7-8 to TRBJ2-7, with 10 bases identical to TRBD1. CDR1 is SGHVS and CDR2 is FQNEAQ in the germline V gene. The CDR3 is 15 residues long. The V gene end was trimmed by 5 bases and the J gene end by 4 bases; junction bases not matched to a gene: 8. The CDR3 DNA reads as TGTGCCAGCAGCACACAGACAGGGGGCTGGTACGAGCAGTACTTC. Translation: CASSTQTGGWYEQYF.

The chain is built from TRBV9 and TRBJ2-2; D call uncertain. The CDR3 totals 16 residues. V lost 4 bases and J lost 4, with 17 bases in between. Germline V gene data show CDR1 as SGDLS and CDR2 as YYNGEE. In DNA form, the CDR3 reads TGTGCCAGCAGCCCTCCCCATGGGGTGAGCACCGGGGAGCTGTTTTTT. It is translated as CASSPPHGVSTGELFF.

This clone was recorded only once. This rearrangement joins TRBV5-4 to TRBJ2-3; no reliable D call. Germline V CDR1 and CDR2: SGHNT, YYREEE (reference sequence). The ends were cut back, 0 bases at V and 2 bases at J, with 16 bases in the middle. The CDR3 loop spans 17 amino acids. The CDR3 region is CASSLGGTPLFTDTQYF. DNA of the CDR3: TGTGCCAGCAGCTTGGGGGGTACCCCCCTTTTCACAGATACGCAGTATTTT.

In its sample, this clone was seen once. CDR3 in amino acids: CASSYSEPTGGQYF. CDR3 bases: TGTGCCAGCAGTTACTCAGAGCCCACAGGGGGCCAGTACTTC. The chain combines TRBV6-5 with TRBJ2-5; 8 bases are shared with TRBD1. Germline loops: CDR1 MNHEY, CDR2 SVGAGI. Trimming took 0 bases from V and 10 from J; bases not matched to a gene: 7. This CDR3 is built from 14 residues.

This clone has just a few counts. The chain joins TRBV5-1 to TRBJ1-2; 7 nucleotides align to TRBD1. Germline trimming cut 4 bases from V and 11 bases from J; bases unmatched to any gene: 20. Germline V gene data show CDR1 as SGHRS and CDR2 as YFSETQ. The CDR3 sequence is 16 residues long. The CDR3 DNA reads as TGCGCCAGCAGCCCGAGGACAGGTGGGCACTTCAGTGGGTACACCTTC. Translated: CASSPRTGGHFSGYTF.